The 8 T cell receptor beta chains presented below share a single source sample, sequenced in a study of T cells after yellow fever vaccination. In TCRdb, the 5' RACE reads were re-called with MiXCR into one record per CDR3 protein. The sample lists 100,000 to 150,000 distinct CDR3 sequences, roughly 15% occurring once. The sample here was CD8+ T cells sorted from PBMCs, taken 5 days after the yellow fever booster vaccination. These receptors were obtained from a man aged 18 to 29 who received the YFV17D yellow fever vaccine.

The rearrangement links TRBV6-2 or TRBV6-3 to TRBJ2-1, with 7 bases lining up with TRBD2. CDR1 and CDR2 (germline): MNHEY, SVGEGT. V shed 11 bases and J 6 bases; nucleotides not matched to a gene: 13. The CDR3 extends over 14 amino acids. CDR3 sequence: CAGSPSAGSNEQFF. DNA of the CDR3: TGTGCCGGATCCCCGTCAGCGGGGTCCAATGAGCAGTTCTTC.

This clonotype has just a few counts. This sequence joins TRBV11-2 and TRBJ1-5, with D possibly matching TRBD1 (5 bases). The CDR3 sequence is 15 residues long. CDR1 and CDR2 (germline): SGHAT, FQNNGV. V lost 2 bases to trimming and J lost 3 bases, with 11 bases between them. Here the CDR3 DNA reads TGTGCCAGCAGCTTATATGCGGGGACCAATCAGCCCCAGCATTTT. It codes for CASSLYAGTNQPQHF.

This clonotype was counted between two and nine times. The chain joins TRBV27 to TRBJ1-2, with 7 bases identical to TRBD1. Germline CDR1 reads MNHEY; CDR2 reads SMNVEV (reference sequence). This CDR3 spans 15 amino acids. J lost 3 bases, V lost 3 bases, and 7 bases had no gene match. CDR3 protein: CASSFTGTDHYGYTF. CDR3 nucleotides: TGTGCCAGCAGTTTCACCGGGACAGACCACTATGGCTACACCTTC.

CDR3 DNA sequence: TGCGCCAGCAGCTTATCCAGCGGGGGGGCCACATTGGGAGAGACCCAGTACTTC. This codes for CASSLSSGGATLGETQYF. This chain links TRBV5-1 with TRBJ2-5; 10 bases agree with TRBD2. The CDR3 contains 18 residues. Per germline, CDR1 SGHRS and CDR2 YFSETQ. J lost 4 bases, V lost 2 bases, and 14 bases had no gene match.

The gene calls are TRBV5-5 and TRBJ2-5; 10 bases agree with TRBD1. Germline-derived CDR1 and CDR2 are SGHKS and YYEKEE (reference sequence). CDR3 length equals 16 residues. With V trimmed by 3 bases and J by 2 bases, 7 bases remained unmatched. In DNA form, the CDR3 reads TGTGCCAGCAGCTGGGGGGACAGGGGAGGACAAGAGACCCAGTACTTC. Protein: CASSWGDRGGQETQYF. The full variable domain, with the rest looked up from reference TRBV5-5 and TRBJ2-5, is DAGVTQSPTHLIKTRGQQVTLRCSPISGHKSVSWYQQVLGQGPQFIFQYYEKEERGRGNFPDRFSARQFPNYSSELNVNALLLGDSALYLCASSWGDRGGQETQYFGPGTRLLVL.

This clonotype was seen only a few times. The chain recombines TRBV28 with TRBJ2-3; 7 bases fit TRBD2. CDR3 length equals 15 residues. Germline values: CDR1 MDHEN, CDR2 SYDVKM. Losses at the gene ends were 3 bases for V and 2 bases for J; bases not matched to a gene: 5. CDR3 coding DNA: TGTGCCAGCAGTTTTGGCGGGGGATACACAGATACGCAGTATTTT. Its translation is CASSFGGGYTDTQYF.

This clonotype came up a few times. The genes are TRBV7-9 and TRBJ2-2; possibly TRBD1 for D (6 bases). V was pared by 8 bases and J by 2 bases, with 12 bases between. The CDR3 extends over 14 amino acids. In germline, CDR1 is SEHNR, CDR2 FQNEAQ (reference sequence). For the CDR3, the DNA is TGTGCCAGCCCTAAACAGGGTAACACCGGGGAGCTGTTTTTT. Protein: CASPKQGNTGELFF.

This clonotype was seen a handful of times. The genes are TRBV4-1 and TRBJ2-3; 10 positions match TRBD2. With V trimmed by 2 bases and J by 5 bases, 7 bases remained unmatched. The CDR3 length is 16 residues. CDR1 and CDR2 from the germline V gene are MGHRA and YSYEKL. CDR3 DNA sequence: TGCGCCAGCAGCCAAACAGCGGGGGGGCCGGTAGATACGCAGTATTTT. Translating gives CASSQTAGGPVDTQYF.